The present T cell receptor (beta chain) was sequenced within a study of PD-L1 blockade in urothelial cancer. About the research overall: Most patients, about nine tenths of the roughly 29, were males with bladder-origin cancer. The analyses of blood took place 3 weeks (second dose) and 6 weeks after treatment start. Each blood sample yielded a median of around 150,000 T cells.

This CDR3 is built from 16 residues. Per the germline V gene, CDR1 is LGHNA and CDR2 is YNFKEQ. Trimming stripped 0 bases from V and 0 bases from J, with 12 bases between. Measured with immunoSEQ multiplex PCR; TCRdb has only the in-frame clones, and not every one. The sample lists tens of thousands of clones; 80% to 85% were seen once. The time point: pretreatment peripheral blood. The material was PBMCs, obtained around atezolizumab (anti-PD-L1) treatment. This chain connects TRBV4-2 to TRBJ2-7; D is possibly TRBD2 (5 bases). The sequence came from a woman aged 70 to 79 with urothelial cancer. The DNA of the CDR3 is TGTGCCAGCAGCCAAGACTTGGCGGGTGCCTCCTACGAGCAGTACTTC. It codes for CASSQDLAGASYEQYF.